The clone carrying this T cell receptor beta chain was recorded a few times. This specimen belongs to a study of human T cells and chemical hapten exposure. TCRdb re-called the RACE reads through MiXCR, storing one row per CDR3 protein. The table lists 50,000 to 60,000 distinct CDR3 sequences, roughly 12% of them singletons. Trimming took 0 bases from V and 1 from J, leaving 9 bases between them. CDR3 length: 16 amino acids. Germline V lookup: CDR1 MNHEY, CDR2 SVGEGT. The time point was: patch test 3, about 24 weeks after DPC sensitization. Treatment given: therapeutic diphenylcyclopropenone sensitization with weekly scalp DPC.

The chain uses TRBV6-2 or TRBV6-3 and TRBJ2-2, with D perhaps TRBD1 (5 bases). Sequencing used whole blood, obtained in connection with sensitization to the hapten diphenylcyclopropenone (DPC). This TCR was recovered from a man aged 25 to 45 with alopecia areata. Some clones in this sample may be carry-over from other donors' samples. CDR3 amino acids: CASSYSAGQNTGELFF. Here the CDR3 DNA reads TGTGCCAGCAGTTACTCCGCAGGGCAGAACACCGGGGAGCTGTTTTTT.